The present T cell receptor beta chain was sequenced within a study of metastatic and nonmetastatic thyroid tumors. As for the study in general: Repertoire data that came from the blood and tumor or nodule tissue of malignant and benign thyroid patients were compared.

Germline V lookup: CDR1 SEHNR, CDR2 FQNEAQ (reference sequence). This CDR3 contains 15 residues. Trimming cost V 8 bases and J 5 bases, with 21 bases left between them. Study results and caveats: Within blood and tumor, benign nodules reportedly had significantly lower TCR beta diversity than malignant thyroid tumors did.

Original methodology: It was from CDR3 differences across clinicopathological groups that a distant-metastasis classifier for papillary thyroid cancer was built. From the PCR reads, TCRdb re-called clones with MiXCR. It is TCRdb's table, rather than the study itself, that gives the V and J calls and clone size. The sample lists under 8,000 clones, approximately 30% occurring once. In the case of this clone: Its antigen is currently unknown.

Each patient went into thyroid surgery without having received any treatment. V is TRBV7-9 and J is TRBJ1-2; D possibly corresponds to TRBD1 (6 bases). The clonotype was recovered from a male donor with papillary thyroid cancer or a benign thyroid nodule (not recorded which). Some clones in this sample may be carry-over from other donors' samples. The specimen sequenced was adjacent normal tissue. The CDR3 loop reads CASSPRRDTEYGYTF. The CDR3 region has the DNA TGTGCCAGCTCCCCCAGGAGGGACACGGAATATGGCTACACCTTC.